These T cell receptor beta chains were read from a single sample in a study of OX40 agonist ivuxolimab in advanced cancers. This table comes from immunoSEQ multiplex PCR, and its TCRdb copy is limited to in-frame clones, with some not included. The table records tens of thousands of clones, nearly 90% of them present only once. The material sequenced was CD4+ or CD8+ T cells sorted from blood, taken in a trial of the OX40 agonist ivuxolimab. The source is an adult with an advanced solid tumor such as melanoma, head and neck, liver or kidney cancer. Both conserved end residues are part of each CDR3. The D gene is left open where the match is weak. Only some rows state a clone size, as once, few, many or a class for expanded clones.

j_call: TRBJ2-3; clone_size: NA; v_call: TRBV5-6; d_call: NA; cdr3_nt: TGTGCCAGCAGTTCGGATCATCCTACGCAGTATTTT; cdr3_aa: CASSSDHPTQYF
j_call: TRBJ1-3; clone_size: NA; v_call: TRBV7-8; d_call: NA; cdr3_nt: TGTGCCAGCAGCTTAGCCCTTAGGGGGGGCTCTGGAAACACCATATATTTT; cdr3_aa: CASSLALRGGSGNTIYF
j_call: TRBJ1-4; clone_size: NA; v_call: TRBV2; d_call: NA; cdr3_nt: TGTGCCAGCAGCCCCGACCGACAGGCAGGGGAAAAACTGTTTTTT; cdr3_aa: CASSPDRQAGEKLFF
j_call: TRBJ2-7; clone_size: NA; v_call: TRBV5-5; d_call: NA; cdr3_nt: TGTGCCAGCAGCTTTTCAGGCAGGGATGTCGAGCAGTACTTC; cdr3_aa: CASSFSGRDVEQYF
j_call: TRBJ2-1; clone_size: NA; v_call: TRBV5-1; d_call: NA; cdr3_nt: TGCGCCAGCAGCCCGACCTTGGGGGGCCCCCCAGGGTTCTTC; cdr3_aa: CASSPTLGGPPGFF
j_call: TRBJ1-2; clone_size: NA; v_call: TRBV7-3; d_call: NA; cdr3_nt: TGTGCCAGCAGCTTACAGGGACACCCAACGGATGGCTACACCTTC; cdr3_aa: CASSLQGHPTDGYTF
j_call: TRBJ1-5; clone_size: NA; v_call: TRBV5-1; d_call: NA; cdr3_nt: TGCGCCAGCAGCCTGGGGGGGGACAATCAGCCCCAGCATTTT; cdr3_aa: CASSLGGDNQPQHF
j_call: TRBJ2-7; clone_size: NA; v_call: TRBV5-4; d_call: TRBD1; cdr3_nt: TGTGCCAGCAGCTTGCAGGGGGCGAACGAGCAGTACTTC; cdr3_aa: CASSLQGANEQYF
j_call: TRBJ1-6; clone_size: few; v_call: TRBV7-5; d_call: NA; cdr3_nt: TGTGCCAGAAGCATGGGGACAGTTAGGGATTCACCCCTCCACTTT; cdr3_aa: CARSMGTVRDSPLHF
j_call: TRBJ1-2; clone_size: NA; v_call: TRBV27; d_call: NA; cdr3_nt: TGTGCCAGCAGCACGATCCCGCTAGGCGTCTATGGCTACACCTTC; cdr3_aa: CASSTIPLGVYGYTF
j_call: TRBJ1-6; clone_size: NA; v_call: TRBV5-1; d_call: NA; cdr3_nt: TGCGCCAGCAGCTTGGGACGGGGTCAGGGGAGGGATTCACCCCTCCACTTT; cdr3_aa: CASSLGRGQGRDSPLHF
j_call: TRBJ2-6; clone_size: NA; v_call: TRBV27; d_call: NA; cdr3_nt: TGTGCCAGCAGTTTAAAACTCTCTGGGGCCAACGTCCTGACTTTC; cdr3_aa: CASSLKLSGANVLTF
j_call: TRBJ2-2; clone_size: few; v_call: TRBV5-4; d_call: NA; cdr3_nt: TGTGCCAGCAGCTTGGGCCCTCTTAACACCGGGGAGCTGTTTTTT; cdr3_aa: CASSLGPLNTGELFF
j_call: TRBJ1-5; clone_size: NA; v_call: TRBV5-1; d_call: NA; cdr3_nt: TGCGCCAGCAGCTTGGGACTGGGGCCGGGTCAGCCCCAGCATTTT; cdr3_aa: CASSLGLGPGQPQHF
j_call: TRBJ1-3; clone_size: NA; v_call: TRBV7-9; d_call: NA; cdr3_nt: TGTGCCAGCAGCTCGGACGGAACGAGCTCTGGAAACACCATATATTTT; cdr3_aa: CASSSDGTSSGNTIYF
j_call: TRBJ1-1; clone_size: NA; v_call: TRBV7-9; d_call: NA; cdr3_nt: TGTGCCAGCAGCTTACAGGCGGGAGTGAACACTGAAGCTTTCTTT; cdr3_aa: CASSLQAGVNTEAFF
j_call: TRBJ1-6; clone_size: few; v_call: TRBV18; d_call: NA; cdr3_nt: TGTGCCAGCACTCCATTACAGGGCTCCAATTCACCCCTCCACTTT; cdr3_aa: CASTPLQGSNSPLHF
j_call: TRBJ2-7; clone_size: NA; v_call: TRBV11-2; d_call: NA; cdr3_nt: TGTGCCAGCAGCTTACGTCAGCAGGCAGGCCAGTACTTC; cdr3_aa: CASSLRQQAGQYF
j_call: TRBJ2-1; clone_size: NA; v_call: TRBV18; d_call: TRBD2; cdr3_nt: TGTGCCAGCTCACGAAACACCGGGACTAGCGGGGGGGCAATAGAGCAGTTCTTC; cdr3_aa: CASSRNTGTSGGAIEQFF
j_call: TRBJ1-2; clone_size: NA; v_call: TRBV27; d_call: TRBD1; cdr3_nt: TGTGCCAGCAGTTTAAGTCCAGGGGGCGGGTTCTATGGCTACACCTTC; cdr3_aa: CASSLSPGGGFYGYTF
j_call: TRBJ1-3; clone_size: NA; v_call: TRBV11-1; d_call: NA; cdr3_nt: TGTGCCAGCAGCTTATCAGGGGCGCAAAACACCATATATTTT; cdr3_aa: CASSLSGAQNTIYF
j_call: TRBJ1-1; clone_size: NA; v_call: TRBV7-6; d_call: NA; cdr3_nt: TGTGCCAGCAGCTTCGGATGGGGGAACACTGAAGCTTTCTTT; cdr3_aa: CASSFGWGNTEAFF
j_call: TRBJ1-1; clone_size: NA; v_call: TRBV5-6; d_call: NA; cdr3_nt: TGTGCCAGCAGCTTGGAAACTGAAGCTTTCTTT; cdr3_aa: CASSLETEAFF
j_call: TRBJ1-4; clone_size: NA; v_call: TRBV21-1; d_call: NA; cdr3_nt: TGTGCCAGCAGCAAAGGGAGGGGGCAGGCTAATGAAAAACTGTTTTTT; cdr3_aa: CASSKGRGQANEKLFF
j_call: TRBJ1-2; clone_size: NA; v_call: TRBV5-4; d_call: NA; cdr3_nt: TGTGCCAGCAGCTCTCCAGGCGAAAGCTATGGCTACACCTTC; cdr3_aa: CASSSPGESYGYTF
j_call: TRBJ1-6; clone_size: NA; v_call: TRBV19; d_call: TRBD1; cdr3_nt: TGTGCCAGTAGGTCCCCGACAGGGGGGACACCCCTCCACTTT; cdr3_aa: CASRSPTGGTPLHF
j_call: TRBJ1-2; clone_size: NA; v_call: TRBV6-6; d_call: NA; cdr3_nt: TGTGCCAGCAGGGAACCCCGGGGGACCAACTATGGCTACACCTTC; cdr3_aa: CASREPRGTNYGYTF
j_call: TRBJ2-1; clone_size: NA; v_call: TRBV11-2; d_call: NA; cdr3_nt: TGTGCCAGCAGACAAGGGACCGCTGAGCAGTTCTTC; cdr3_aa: CASRQGTAEQFF
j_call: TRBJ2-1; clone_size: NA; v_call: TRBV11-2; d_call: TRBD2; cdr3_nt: TGTGCCAGCAGCCCGCCCGGGACTAGCGGGGGGTTCGGGCAGTTCTTC; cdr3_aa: CASSPPGTSGGFGQFF
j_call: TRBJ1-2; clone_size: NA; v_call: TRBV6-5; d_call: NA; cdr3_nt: TGTGCCAGCAGTGAGGGTAACTATGGCTACACCTTC; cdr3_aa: CASSEGNYGYTF
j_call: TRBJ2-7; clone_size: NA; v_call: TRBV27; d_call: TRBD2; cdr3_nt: TGTGCCAGCAGGCAAATTAGCGGGGGGCTCCTCTACGAGCAGTACTTC; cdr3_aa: CASRQISGGLLYEQYF
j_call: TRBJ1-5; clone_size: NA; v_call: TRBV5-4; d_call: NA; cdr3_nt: TGTGCCAGCAGCATGGACAAGAGCAATCAGCCCCAGCATTTT; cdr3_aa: CASSMDKSNQPQHF
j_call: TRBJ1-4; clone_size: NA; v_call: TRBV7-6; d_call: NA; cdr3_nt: TGTGCCAGCAGCACAGAGAGGGGTGAAAAACTGTTTTTT; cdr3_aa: CASSTERGEKLFF
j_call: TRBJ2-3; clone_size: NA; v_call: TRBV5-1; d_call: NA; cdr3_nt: TGCGCCAGCAGTTCGCCCCCCCTAGGAGATACGCAGTATTTT; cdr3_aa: CASSSPPLGDTQYF
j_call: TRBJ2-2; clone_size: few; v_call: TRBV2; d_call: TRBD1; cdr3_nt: TGTGCCAGCAGGGGGACAGGCACGAACACCGGGGAGCTGTTTTTT; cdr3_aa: CASRGTGTNTGELFF
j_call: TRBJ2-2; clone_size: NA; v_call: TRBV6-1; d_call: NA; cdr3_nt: TGTGCCAGCAGTGAAGCTTCTAGCGCCCTCGGGAACACCGGGGAGCTGTTTTTT; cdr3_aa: CASSEASSALGNTGELFF
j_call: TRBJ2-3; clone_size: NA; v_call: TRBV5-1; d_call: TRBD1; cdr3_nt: TGCGCCAGCAGCTTGGGGACAGGGGAGACAGATACGCAGTATTTT; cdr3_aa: CASSLGTGETDTQYF
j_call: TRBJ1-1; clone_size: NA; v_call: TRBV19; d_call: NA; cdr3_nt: TGTGCCAGTAGTATGAGAGTAATGAACACTGAAGCTTTCTTT; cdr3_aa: CASSMRVMNTEAFF
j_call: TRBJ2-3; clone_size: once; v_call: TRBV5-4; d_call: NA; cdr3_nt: TGTGCCAGCAGCCCCTCAGGGGCACTCGCAGATACGCAGTATTTT; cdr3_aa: CASSPSGALADTQYF
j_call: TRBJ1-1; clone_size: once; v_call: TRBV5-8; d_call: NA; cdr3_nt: TGTGCCAGCAGCTCGGGCCAGATGACGACTATGAACACTGAAGCTTTCTTT; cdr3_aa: CASSSGQMTTMNTEAFF
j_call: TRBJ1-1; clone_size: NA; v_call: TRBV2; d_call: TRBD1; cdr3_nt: TGTGCCAGCAGCCGACAGGGGATGGACACTGAAGCTTTCTTT; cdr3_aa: CASSRQGMDTEAFF
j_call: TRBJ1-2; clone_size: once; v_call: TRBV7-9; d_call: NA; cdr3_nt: TGTGCCAGCAGCTTAGGCGGGGGATGGGCTAACTATGGCTACACCTTC; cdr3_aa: CASSLGGGWANYGYTF
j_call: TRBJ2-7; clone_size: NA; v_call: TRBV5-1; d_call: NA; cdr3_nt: TGCGCCAGCAGCTTGGCCCAGGGGCAGGGGGAGCAGTACTTC; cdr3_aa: CASSLAQGQGEQYF
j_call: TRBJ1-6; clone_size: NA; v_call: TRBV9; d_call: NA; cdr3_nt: TGTGCCAGCAGCGTAGATCTGGGGGATTCACCCCTCCACTTT; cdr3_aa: CASSVDLGDSPLHF
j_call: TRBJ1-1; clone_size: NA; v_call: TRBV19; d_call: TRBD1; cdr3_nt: TGTGCCAGTACGATGGACAGGGGTTTGAACACTGAAGCTTTCTTT; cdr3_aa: CASTMDRGLNTEAFF
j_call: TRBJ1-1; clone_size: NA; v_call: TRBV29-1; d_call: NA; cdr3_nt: TGCAGCGTCGTATGGGATTCAGGGAGGCCTGAAGCTTTCTTT; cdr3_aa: CSVVWDSGRPEAFF
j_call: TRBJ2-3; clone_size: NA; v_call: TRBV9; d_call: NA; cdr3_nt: TGTGCCAGCAGCGTAGCAGCGGGTACGCAGTATTTT; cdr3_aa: CASSVAAGTQYF
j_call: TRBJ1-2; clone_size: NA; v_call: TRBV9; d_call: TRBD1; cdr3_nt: TGTGCCAGCAGCGCGGGACAGAGAATCGTCGGGGGCTACACCTTC; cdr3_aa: CASSAGQRIVGGYTF
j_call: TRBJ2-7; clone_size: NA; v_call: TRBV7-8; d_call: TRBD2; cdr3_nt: TGTGCCAGCAGCTTAAACTCTGGGCTAGCGGGGGAGCAGTACTTC; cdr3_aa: CASSLNSGLAGEQYF
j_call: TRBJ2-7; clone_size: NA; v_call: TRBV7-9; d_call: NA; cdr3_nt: TGTGCCAGCACCTCGGGAAGGGGAGGCGAGCAGTACTTC; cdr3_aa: CASTSGRGGEQYF
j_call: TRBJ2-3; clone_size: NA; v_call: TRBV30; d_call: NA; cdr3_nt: TGTGCCTGGAGCGGAACCCGGGCGGGGCCCACAGATACGCAGTATTTT; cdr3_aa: CAWSGTRAGPTDTQYF
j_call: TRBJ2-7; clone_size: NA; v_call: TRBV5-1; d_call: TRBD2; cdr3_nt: TGCGCCAGCAGCTTGGAACGGGGGGTCCACGAGCAGTACTTC; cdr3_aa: CASSLERGVHEQYF
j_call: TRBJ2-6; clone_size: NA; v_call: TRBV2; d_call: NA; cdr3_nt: TGTGCCAGCAGTGTCGAACAGGCCTTGCTCTCTGGGGCCAACGTCCTGACTTTC; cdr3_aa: CASSVEQALLSGANVLTF
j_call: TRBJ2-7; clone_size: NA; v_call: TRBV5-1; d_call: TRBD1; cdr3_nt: TGCGCCAGCAGTCCCGCGGGACAGGCCTACGAGCAGTACTTC; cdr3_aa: CASSPAGQAYEQYF
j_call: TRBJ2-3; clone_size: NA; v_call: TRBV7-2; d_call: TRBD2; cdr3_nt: TGTGCCAGCAGCCCGTCCGTTTCGGGCGGGGGAACAGATACGCAGTATTTT; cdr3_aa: CASSPSVSGGGTDTQYF
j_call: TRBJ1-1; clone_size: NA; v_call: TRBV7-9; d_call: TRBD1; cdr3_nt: TGTGCCAGCAGCACGGGACAGGGTCTGGGTGGGACTGAAGCTTTCTTT; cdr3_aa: CASSTGQGLGGTEAFF
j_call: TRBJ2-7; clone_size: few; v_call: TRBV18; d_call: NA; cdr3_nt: TGTGCCAGCTCACTCCCAGGCCGCAGCTACGAGCAGTACTTC; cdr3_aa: CASSLPGRSYEQYF
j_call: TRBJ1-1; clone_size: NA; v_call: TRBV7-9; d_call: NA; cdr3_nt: TGTGCCAGCAGCTTACTGGCAGGAGGGAACACTGAAGCTTTCTTT; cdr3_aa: CASSLLAGGNTEAFF
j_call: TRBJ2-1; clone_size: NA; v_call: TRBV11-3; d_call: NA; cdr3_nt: TGTGCCAGCAGCTTAGGAGGTTCCACCGGGGAGCAGTTCTTC; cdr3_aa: CASSLGGSTGEQFF